These T cell receptor beta chains were read from a single sample in a study of cytomegalovirus exposure and HLA in healthy donors. Produced via immunoSEQ multiplex PCR; TCRdb's table is partial and in-frame only. The ten top clones account for more than 2%, within a sample of roughly 51,000 clones. The specimen sequenced was PBMCs. These receptors were obtained from a woman in her forties in good health and CMV-seronegative. Each CDR3 is given without its conserved first and last residue. A D gene is named only where the DNA matches it firmly.

d_call v_call cdr3_aa
TRBD1 TRBV4-1 ASSRTTGFEQY
- TRBV4-1 ASSHEPQGVDGYT
TRBD1 TRBV5-4 ASSLDRGRNSPLH
- TRBV11-2 ASSFLFSGNTIY
- TRBV6-1 ASSEPSGMGLYGYT
- TRBV7-3 ASSLLGYEQY
- TRBV11-2 ASSLGRNYGYT
TRBD1 TRBV6-6 ASKLPDRVAQPQH
TRBD1 TRBV9 ASSVGTGNGQPQH
- TRBV5-1 ASSSLGGSLRGDTIY
- TRBV5-1 ASSLADSLSPLH
TRBD1 TRBV7-2 ASSLAGGFEKLF
- TRBV18 ASSPPSVSSYNEQF
- TRBV20-1 SATRQLKQY
- TRBV28 ASSFAIWGDEQY
TRBD2 TRBV11-3 ASSLAGTSNDEQF
- TRBV19 ASSRQQGTNEKLF
- TRBV21-1 ASSPGGGNYEQY
TRBD1 TRBV4-2 ASSQAPLGQARVLPLH
- TRBV25-1 ASSPTGTNNSHLH
- TRBV5-6 ASSFGRPTGELF
TRBD1 TRBV2 ASSAHRGAGEKLF
TRBD1 TRBV14 ASTPRHTGEITEAF
- TRBV2 ASSSDRNYGYT
- TRBV6-1 ATSRNYGYT
TRBD2 TRBV7-2 ASSLVSGANEQY
- TRBV29-1 SVAPGWGMNTEAF
TRBD2 TRBV5-1 ASSLVGGDTGELF
- TRBV30 AWKAGFNYGYT
- TRBV20-1 SAPQDYEQF
TRBD1 TRBV28 ASTQRDRQFNYGYT
- TRBV19 ASSPSTGGSPH
- TRBV5-1 ASSLGTPQAYEQY
TRBD2 TRBV4-1 ASSLTLGTSRSYEQY
- TRBV6-5 ASSSFDRRYGYT
TRBD1 TRBV5-1 ASSSEGTGAEEQY
TRBD2 TRBV5-1 ASSLSGRSQETQY
TRBD2 TRBV9 ASSSALSLAGVSGSYNEQF
- TRBV7-2 ASTRLTGANVLT
- TRBV5-1 ASSLFKIYNEQF
TRBD2 TRBV2 ASRLAGLADTQY
TRBD1 TRBV2 ASSYTGGADGYT